The clone carrying this T cell receptor (beta chain) was detected once. Its specificity is not known. The sample comes from a study of cytomegalovirus exposure and HLA in healthy donors. Regarding the study as a whole: A subsequent analysis found that TCR clusters from the first cohort also tended to co-occur in the 90 to 150 validation repertoires, with approximately 95% of cluster scores above 0.

The germline V gene encodes CDR1 GTSNPN and CDR2 SVGIG (reference sequence). Trimming shortened V by 3 bases and J by 2 bases, and 11 bases separated the two germline ends. The CDR3 extends over 14 amino acids. Here immunoSEQ multiplex PCR was the method, and the copy in TCRdb shows in-frame clones only, minus some. The sample records 200,000 to 250,000 clones, approximately 87% being singletons. This receptor was identified in a woman in her late teens or twenties in good health and CMV-seronegative. The specimen sequenced was PBMCs. The J gene is TRBJ2-1, the V gene TRBV30; D is ambiguous. Written as DNA, the CDR3 is TGTGCCTGGAGAGGTGATTTGGCCTACAATGAGCAGTTCTTC. It encodes CAWRGDLAYNEQFF.